This T cell receptor beta chain stems from a study of early T cells in non-severe SARS-CoV-2 infection. This CDR3 has 17 amino acids. After removal of 6 bases from V and 0 bases from J, the junction contained 8 bases not matched to a gene. Germline CDR1 and CDR2: MNHEY and SVGAGI. TCRdb re-analysed the 5' RACE reads in MiXCR, keeping a single row per CDR3 protein. The sample carries tens of thousands of distinct CDR3 sequences, approximately 17% recorded once. This TCR derives from an adult who was a healthcare worker with PCR-confirmed SARS-CoV-2 infection or an uninfected control (not recorded which). This chain links TRBV6-5 with TRBJ2-2; 9 positions agree with TRBD1. The sequencing used whole blood, collected at baseline. The CDR3 loop is CASSLDWDRANTGELFF. The CDR3, as DNA: TGTGCCAGCAGCCTCGACTGGGACAGGGCGAACACCGGGGAGCTGTTTTTT.